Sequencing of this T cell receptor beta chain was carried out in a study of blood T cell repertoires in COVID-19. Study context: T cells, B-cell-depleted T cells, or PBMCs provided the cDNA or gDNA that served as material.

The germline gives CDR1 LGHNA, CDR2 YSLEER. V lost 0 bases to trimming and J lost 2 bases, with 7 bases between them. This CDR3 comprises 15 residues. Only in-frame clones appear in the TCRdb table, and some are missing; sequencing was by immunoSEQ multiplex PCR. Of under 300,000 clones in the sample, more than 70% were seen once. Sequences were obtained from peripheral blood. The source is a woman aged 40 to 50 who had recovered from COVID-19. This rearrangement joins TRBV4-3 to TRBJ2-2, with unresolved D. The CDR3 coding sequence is TGCGCCAGCAGCCAAGAATCTAGTAACACCGGGGAGCTGTTTTTT. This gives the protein CASSQESSNTGELFF.